This is a list of T cell receptor beta chains from one sample in a study of T cells in Graves' hyperthyroidism and ophthalmopathy. Each CDR3 protein gets one entry after TCRdb re-called the multiplex PCR reads with MiXCR. There are some 620,000 distinct CDR3 sequences in the sample; roughly 16% occur only once, and approximately 3.8% lies in the top ten. Material: blood. Every receptor here comes from a woman aged 25 to 39 with Graves' hyperthyroidism. The CDR3 runs from the conserved cysteine through the conserved F or W. D genes are given only for firm matches. A row's size may be missing; if present it is once, few, many or a size class.

v_gene: TRBV12-3/TRBV12-4
d_gene: .
abundance: many
j_gene: TRBJ2-2
CDR3nt: TGTGCCAGCAACCCGTGGGGTACCGGGGAGCTGTTTTTT
CDR3aa: CASNPWGTGELFF

v_gene: TRBV2
d_gene: TRBD2
abundance: many
j_gene: TRBJ2-3
CDR3nt: TGTGCCAGCAGTGGGTGGCTAGCGGGAGGAAGATACCTCACAGATACGCAGTATTTT
CDR3aa: CASSGWLAGGRYLTDTQYF

v_gene: TRBV29-1
d_gene: .
abundance: .
j_gene: TRBJ1-1
CDR3nt: TGCAGCACCGGACCTAGGAACACTGAAGCTTTCTTT
CDR3aa: CSTGPRNTEAFF

v_gene: TRBV9
d_gene: TRBD2
abundance: few
j_gene: TRBJ2-1
CDR3nt: TGTGCCAGCAGCGTAGGGGGGGGACCCTACAATGAGCAGTTCTTC
CDR3aa: CASSVGGGPYNEQFF

v_gene: TRBV27
d_gene: .
abundance: few
j_gene: TRBJ1-6
CDR3nt: TGTGCCAGCAGCGTATGGTTAGAGGATTCACCCCTCCACTTT
CDR3aa: CASSVWLEDSPLHF

v_gene: TRBV18
d_gene: TRBD1
abundance: .
j_gene: TRBJ1-2
CDR3nt: TGTGCCAGCTCACCTGCGACAGGGATAAGTGGCTACACCTTC
CDR3aa: CASSPATGISGYTF

v_gene: TRBV11-3
d_gene: .
abundance: many
j_gene: TRBJ2-1
CDR3nt: TGTGCCAGCAGCCGGCGGATGAGCGGTAATGAGCAGTTCTTC
CDR3aa: CASSRRMSGNEQFF

v_gene: TRBV13
d_gene: .
abundance: .
j_gene: TRBJ2-7
CDR3nt: TGTGCCAGCAGCTTGCACGGCTCCTACGAGCAGTACTTC
CDR3aa: CASSLHGSYEQYF

v_gene: TRBV6-1
d_gene: TRBD2
abundance: many
j_gene: TRBJ2-1
CDR3nt: TGTGCCAGCAGGCTCCGGACTAGCGGGAGTAGAGATGAGCAGTTCTTC
CDR3aa: CASRLRTSGSRDEQFF

v_gene: TRBV11-2
d_gene: .
abundance: many
j_gene: TRBJ2-4
CDR3nt: TGTGCCAGCAGCTGGACCCCAGTCAGGGCCAAAAACATTCAGTACTTC
CDR3aa: CASSWTPVRAKNIQYF

v_gene: TRBV2
d_gene: .
abundance: many
j_gene: TRBJ2-1
CDR3nt: TGTGCCAGCAGCGCCGGGGGAGAACCCCACAATGAGCAGTTCTTC
CDR3aa: CASSAGGEPHNEQFF

v_gene: TRBV20-1
d_gene: .
abundance: few
j_gene: TRBJ2-3
CDR3nt: TGCAGTGCTCGACCGGGAACTTTCACAGATACGCAGTATTTT
CDR3aa: CSARPGTFTDTQYF

v_gene: TRBV4-1
d_gene: .
abundance: .
j_gene: TRBJ1-2
CDR3nt: TGCGCCAGCAGCCGCCGGGACAAAAGGCCCAATGGCTACACCTTC
CDR3aa: CASSRRDKRPNGYTF

v_gene: TRBV11-3
d_gene: .
abundance: many
j_gene: TRBJ2-3
CDR3nt: TGTGCCAGCAGCTTAAGGGATATTAGCACAGATACGCAGTATTTT
CDR3aa: CASSLRDISTDTQYF

v_gene: TRBV6-1
d_gene: .
abundance: many
j_gene: TRBJ2-5
CDR3nt: TGTGCCAGCAGAGCGGCAGGGGTTCAAGAGACCCAGTACTTC
CDR3aa: CASRAAGVQETQYF

v_gene: TRBV28
d_gene: .
abundance: few
j_gene: TRBJ1-5
CDR3nt: TGTGCCAGCAGTATCAAAGATAGCAATCAGCCCCAGCATTTT
CDR3aa: CASSIKDSNQPQHF

v_gene: TRBV20-1
d_gene: .
abundance: .
j_gene: TRBJ1-2
CDR3nt: TGCAGTGCCCCAAATAGGGGCAGTTCTAACTATGGCTACACCTTC
CDR3aa: CSAPNRGSSNYGYTF

v_gene: TRBV13
d_gene: TRBD2
abundance: few
j_gene: TRBJ2-7
CDR3nt: TGTGCCAGCAGCCAGAGCGGGTTGCGGGGGAGCTCCTACGAGCAGTACTTC
CDR3aa: CASSQSGLRGSSYEQYF

v_gene: TRBV6-4
d_gene: .
abundance: few
j_gene: TRBJ2-1
CDR3nt: TGTGCCAGCAGTGACTCCCGGGGGCGGGCCAATGAGCAGTTCTTC
CDR3aa: CASSDSRGRANEQFF

v_gene: TRBV20-1
d_gene: .
abundance: .
j_gene: TRBJ2-4
CDR3nt: TGCAGTGCACCGAGACAGGCCGTTCAGTACTTC
CDR3aa: CSAPRQAVQYF

v_gene: TRBV30
d_gene: .
abundance: .
j_gene: TRBJ1-2
CDR3nt: TGTGCCTGGAGTGTACTGTTGGCGGGAATCAATGGCTACACCTTC
CDR3aa: CAWSVLLAGINGYTF

v_gene: TRBV27
d_gene: .
abundance: many
j_gene: TRBJ2-1
CDR3nt: TGTGCCAGCAGTCAGGGGCGGCCATACAATGAGCAGTTCTTC
CDR3aa: CASSQGRPYNEQFF

v_gene: TRBV19
d_gene: TRBD2
abundance: .
j_gene: TRBJ2-3
CDR3nt: TGTGCCAGCAATCCTAGCGGGAGTACAGATACGCAGTATTTT
CDR3aa: CASNPSGSTDTQYF

v_gene: TRBV2
d_gene: .
abundance: .
j_gene: TRBJ1-1
CDR3nt: TGTGCCACTAAAGGACAGCCGAACACTGAAGCTTTCTTT
CDR3aa: CATKGQPNTEAFF